Sequencing of this TCR beta chain was carried out in a study of CD8 T cells in ankylosing spondylitis. Study-wide results and limits: Blood of patients with ankylosing spondylitis appeared to be characterized by a TCR beta motif of several highly homologous variants.

Trimming stripped 4 bases from V and 9 bases from J, with 22 bases between. The length of the CDR3 is 17 residues. Per the germline V gene, CDR1 is SGHTA and CDR2 is FQGNSA. Each TCR beta library was made by quantitative 5'-RACE that incorporated molecular barcodes. TCRdb passed the 5' RACE reads through MiXCR, listing each CDR3 protein once. The repertoire has 750,000 to 850,000 distinct CDR3 sequences, about 12% of them found once; the top ten carry roughly 0.51%. Details on this clonotype: Its antigen remains unknown.

Sequencing input: blood, either unsorted or a sorted T cell fraction (not recorded which). This TCR was recovered from a male donor with ankylosing spondylitis. The V and J genes are TRBV7-2 and TRBJ1-6, with unresolved D. The CDR3 sequence: CASSYLPPQKRRSPLHF. The CDR3 nucleotides read TGTGCCAGCAGCTATCTCCCCCCACAGAAAAGGCGTTCACCCCTCCACTTT.